This TCR beta chain stems from a study of T cell changes during pregnancy in multiple sclerosis. CDR1 and CDR2 (germline): SGHVS, FQNEAQ. The length of the CDR3 is 16 residues. V was clipped by 4 bases and J by 2 bases; unmatched bases: 3. Libraries were prepared by immunoSEQ multiplex PCR; TCRdb keeps only in-frame clonotypes and omits some of them. Among 75,000 to 80,000 clones listed, around nine tenths were seen once. This chain links TRBV7-8 with TRBJ2-3; 13 bases fit TRBD2. The starting material was peripheral blood, obtained before pregnancy. This receptor was identified in a female donor with multiple sclerosis, enrolled in a pregnancy study. The CDR3 DNA reads TGTGCCAGCAGCTCTGGACTAGCGGGGGTCACAGATACGCAGTATTTT. It specifies CASSSGLAGVTDTQYF.